These 20 T cell receptor beta chains were all obtained from the same sample, sequenced in a study of T cell repertoires in cytomegalovirus infection. Their antigen targets remain unknown. From the reads, TCRdb called clonotypes with MiXCR, one entry per CDR3 protein. Found here are approximately 470,000 distinct CDR3 sequences, under 45% of them singletons; the top ten hold around two fifths. This material consisted of cultured PBMCs, taken from culture after CMV antigen stimulation. The receptors here all came from a human donor in good health (CMV status not recorded). Some clones in this sample may be carry-over from other donors' samples.

This clonotype was seen just once. The chain is built from TRBV20-1 and TRBJ1-4; TRBD1 is a possible D gene (5 bases). CDR3 size: 13 residues. Trimming stripped 3 bases from V and 5 bases from J, with 10 bases between. From germline, CDR1 is DFQATT and CDR2 SNEGSKA (reference sequence). For the CDR3, the DNA is TGCAGTGCTAGTCAGGGCTTAAATGAAAAACTGTTTTTT. Its translation: CSASQGLNEKLFF.

The chain joins TRBV4-1 to TRBJ2-5; either TRBD1 or TRBD2 may fit D (5 bases each). Germline CDR1 and CDR2: MGHRA and YSYEKL. CDR3 size: 18 residues. The V end lost 1 base, the J end lost 5 bases, and 23 bases lay between the germline ends. The CDR3 loop reads CASSQAVGSGTTSETQYF. For the CDR3, the DNA is TGCGCCAGCAGCCAAGCGGTGGGGTCAGGGACGACATCGGAGACCCAGTACTTC.

This clonotype was recorded at least ten times. This chain uses TRBV7-2 with TRBJ2-7; 13 bases line up with TRBD2. From germline, CDR1 is SGHTA and CDR2 FQGNSA. The V and J ends lost 5 bases and 2 bases, in that order; junction bases with no gene match: 9. The CDR3 has 17 residues. The CDR3 bases are TGTGCCAGCAGCCTCCGACTAGCGGGAGGCCCCACCTACGAGCAGTACTTC. It is translated as CASSLRLAGGPTYEQYF. Drawing the rest from reference TRBV7-2 and TRBJ2-7, the complete variable domain is GAGVSQSPSNKVTEKGKDVELRCDPISGHTALYWYRQSLGQGLEFLIYFQGNSAPDKSGLPSDRFSAERTGGSVSTLTIQRTQQEDSAVYLCASSLRLAGGPTYEQYFGPGTRLTVT.

The chain couples TRBV7-2 to TRBJ2-7, with D perhaps matching TRBD2 (5 bases). The germline V gene encodes CDR1 SGHTA and CDR2 FQGNSA. There are 14 residues in the CDR3. Deletions cut 1 base from V and 1 base from J, with 8 bases between. CDR3 amino acids: CASSLDEGSYEQYF. CDR3 sequence (DNA): TGTGCCAGCAGCTTAGATGAGGGATCCTACGAGCAGTACTTC. The full variable domain, with the rest looked up from reference TRBV7-2 and TRBJ2-7, is GAGVSQSPSNKVTEKGKDVELRCDPISGHTALYWYRQSLGQGLEFLIYFQGNSAPDKSGLPSDRFSAERTGGSVSTLTIQRTQQEDSAVYLCASSLDEGSYEQYFGPGTRLTVT.

As for this clonotype: Relative to the germline gene, one junction end is altered; a read error may explain this. The chain joins TRBV11-2 to TRBJ2-7; maybe TRBD1 (5 bases). The CDR3 has 15 amino acids. CDR1 is SGHAT, CDR2 FQNNGV, per germline. CDR3 in amino acids: CASSIDRLSSYEQYF. The CDR3 DNA follows: TGTGCCAGCAGCATAGACAGACTTAGCTCCTACGAGCAGTACTTC.

This clonotype was counted only a few times. The rearrangement links TRBV7-8 to TRBJ1-1, with a possible D match to TRBD1 (5 bases). Germline CDR1 SGHVS, CDR2 FQNEAQ. The CDR3 spans 15 residues. Trimming took off 7 bases at V and 1 base at J, with 16 bases between the two ends. The CDR3 loop is CASTPLGGRNTEAFF. The CDR3 DNA reads TGTGCCAGCACCCCCCTTGGGGGTCGGAACACTGAAGCTTTCTTT.

The chain joins TRBV5-4 to TRBJ2-7; 12 nucleotides match TRBD1. This CDR3 is built from 16 residues. The germline CDR1 and CDR2 sequences are SGHNT and YYREEE (reference sequence). J was trimmed by 4 bases and V by 4 bases; bases with no gene match: 9. In DNA form, the CDR3 reads TGTGCCAGCAGCGGACCCGGGACAGGGGGCATTTACGAGCAGTACTTC. Amino acids: CASSGPGTGGIYEQYF.

The chain employs TRBV10-3 and TRBJ2-7, with 8 bases identical to TRBD1. The V gene end was trimmed by 10 bases and the J gene end by 2 bases; junction bases not matched to a gene: 4. The CDR3 length is 12 residues. The germline V gene has CDR1 ENHRY and CDR2 SYGVKD. CDR3 protein: CATSGQAYEQYF. CDR3 DNA sequence: TGTGCCACCTCGGGACAGGCCTACGAGCAGTACTTC.

This clonotype was detected a few times. V usage is TRBV11-2 and J usage is TRBJ1-4; no definite D call. The germline V gene encodes CDR1 SGHAT and CDR2 FQNNGV. Trimming left V 0 bases short and J 0 bases short, with 11 bases between. The CDR3 has 17 residues. This CDR3 reads CASSLDLRPATNEKLFF. Here the CDR3 DNA reads TGTGCCAGCAGCTTAGATCTCCGGCCCGCAACTAATGAAAAACTGTTTTTT. The full variable domain, with the rest looked up from reference TRBV11-2 and TRBJ1-4, is EAGVAQSPRYKIIEKRQSVAFWCNPISGHATLYWYQQILGQGPKLLIQFQNNGVVDDSQLPKDRFSAERLKGVDSTLKIQPAKLEDSAVYLCASSLDLRPATNEKLFFGSGTQLSVL.

The V and J genes are TRBV18 and TRBJ1-4, with TRBD1 identical over 10 bases. The junction had 7 bases not matched to a gene; V was cut back by 3 bases and J by 3 bases. Germline V gives CDR1 KGHSH, CDR2 LQKENI. The CDR3 is made up of 17 amino acids. The CDR3 loop reads CASSPDRGRGANEKLFF. The CDR3 region has the DNA TGTGCCAGCTCACCCGACAGGGGGCGCGGGGCTAATGAAAAACTGTTTTTT.

To note about this clonotype: A read error may produce the germline difference seen at one junction end. The CDR3: CASTPPGRGSYEQDF. The CDR3 region has the DNA TGTGCCAGCACCCCTCCGGGACGGGGCTCCTACGAGCAGGACTTC. The chain combines TRBV7-4 with TRBJ2-7, with D perhaps TRBD1 or TRBD2 (5 bases each). This CDR3 region has 15 residues. Germline V CDR1 and CDR2: SGHVT, SQSDAQ.

The chain links TRBV6-1 to TRBJ1-1; D is perhaps TRBD1 (5 bases). CDR1 is MNHNS, CDR2 SASEGT, per germline. There are 13 residues in the CDR3. V was shortened by 5 bases and J by 3 bases, with 10 bases between the two germline ends. The DNA for the CDR3 is TGTGCCAGCAGTTATCAGGGTTACACTGAAGCTTTCTTT. Protein product: CASSYQGYTEAFF.

V gene TRBV20-1 combines with J gene TRBJ2-5; D might be TRBD1 (5 bases). This CDR3 contains 13 residues. Germline loops: CDR1 DFQATT, CDR2 SNEGSKA (reference sequence). Trimming took 5 bases from V and 2 from J, leaving 12 bases between them. The CDR3 DNA is TGCAGTGCTGGGCCCAGGGAACAAGAGACCCAGTACTTC. This encodes CSAGPREQETQYF.

The chain recombines TRBV7-9 with TRBJ2-7; D is perhaps TRBD1 (6 bases). Trimming shortened V by 2 bases and J by 3 bases, and 11 bases separated the two germline ends. The V gene's germline CDR1 is SEHNR and CDR2 FQNEAQ (reference sequence). The CDR3 spans 14 residues. CDR3 amino acids: CASSLNTGNYEQYF. CDR3 sequence (DNA): TGTGCCAGCAGCTTAAACACAGGGAACTACGAGCAGTACTTC.

The chain joins TRBV4-3 to TRBJ2-1, with a possible D match to TRBD1 (5 bases). Germline lookup yields CDR1 LGHNA and CDR2 YSLEER. The CDR3 is made up of 17 amino acids. The V and J ends lost 2 bases and 8 bases respectively, with 22 bases between them. The CDR3 DNA is TGCGCCAGCAGCCAAAAATCCCCGGCAGGGATAGGCGATGAGCAGTTCTTC. It translates to CASSQKSPAGIGDEQFF.

Written as DNA, the CDR3 is TGTGCTAGTGGTTTGGTACCGCGACTAGAGCTAAACATTCAGTACTTC. It codes for CASGLVPRLELNIQYF. V is TRBV12-5 and J is TRBJ2-4; D is perhaps TRBD2 (6 bases). V was trimmed by 0 bases and J by 6 bases, leaving 15 bases between them. Germline CDR1 LGHNT, CDR2 FRNRAP. This CDR3 spans 16 amino acids.

The chain has TRBV6-1 and TRBJ2-3; 9 nucleotides agree with TRBD2. Trimming took 4 bases from V and 0 from J; bases not matched to a gene: 11. This CDR3 region has 18 residues. Germline assignment: CDR1 MNHNS and CDR2 SASEGT. Written as DNA, the CDR3 is TGTGCCAGCAGTGTCTGGGCACGACTAGCGGTTAGCACAGATACGCAGTATTTT. Protein: CASSVWARLAVSTDTQYF.

J is TRBJ2-5 and V is TRBV7-7; the D call may be TRBD1 or TRBD2 (6 bases each). V lost 5 bases to trimming and J lost 5 bases, with 15 bases between them. Germline-derived CDR1 and CDR2 are SSHAT and FNYEAQ (reference sequence). The CDR3 totals 14 residues. Here the CDR3 reads CASSRGPIGETQYF. The CDR3 region has the DNA TGTGCCAGCAGCCGGGGGCCGATAGGGGAGACCCAGTACTTC.

The V gene is TRBV5-5, the J gene TRBJ1-2; D uncertain. V lost 2 bases and J lost 8, with 10 bases in between. The CDR3 is 12 residues long. Germline assignment: CDR1 SGHKS and CDR2 YYEKEE (reference sequence). For the CDR3, the DNA is TGTGCCAGCAGCTTAATCGAAGCGGGCTACACCTTC. It translates to CASSLIEAGYTF. The variable domain in full, with the rest retrieved from reference TRBV5-5 and TRBJ1-2, is DAGVTQSPTHLIKTRGQQVTLRCSPISGHKSVSWYQQVLGQGPQFIFQYYEKEERGRGNFPDRFSARQFPNYSSELNVNALLLGDSALYLCASSLIEAGYTFGSGTRLTVV.

The V call is TRBV5-1, the J call TRBJ2-4; no definite D call. The CDR3 totals 13 residues. Per the germline V gene, CDR1 is SGHRS and CDR2 is YFSETQ. Deletions cut 0 bases from V and 6 bases from J, with 7 bases between. The chain's CDR3 is CASSLGSGNIQYF. CDR3 nucleotides: TGCGCCAGCAGCTTGGGTTCGGGAAACATTCAGTACTTC.